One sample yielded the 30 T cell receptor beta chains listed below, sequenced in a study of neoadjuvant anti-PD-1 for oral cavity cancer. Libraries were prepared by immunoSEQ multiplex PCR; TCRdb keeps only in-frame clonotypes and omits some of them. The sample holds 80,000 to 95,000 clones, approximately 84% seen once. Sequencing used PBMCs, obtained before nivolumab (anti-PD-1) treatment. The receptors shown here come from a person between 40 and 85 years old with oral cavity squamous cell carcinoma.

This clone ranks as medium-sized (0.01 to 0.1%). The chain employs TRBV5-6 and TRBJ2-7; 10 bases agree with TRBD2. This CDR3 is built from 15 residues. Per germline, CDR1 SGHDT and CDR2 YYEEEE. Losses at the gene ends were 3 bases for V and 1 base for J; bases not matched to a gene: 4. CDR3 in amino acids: CASSSLLAGSYEQYF. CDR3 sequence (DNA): TGTGCCAGCAGCTCACTACTAGCGGGATCCTACGAGCAGTACTTC.

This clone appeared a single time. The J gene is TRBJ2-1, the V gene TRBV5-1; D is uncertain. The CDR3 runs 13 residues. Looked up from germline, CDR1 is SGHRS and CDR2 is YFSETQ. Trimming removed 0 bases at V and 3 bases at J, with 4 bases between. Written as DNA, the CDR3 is TGCGCCAGCAGCTTGGTCCTCTACAATGAGCAGTTCTTC. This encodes CASSLVLYNEQFF.

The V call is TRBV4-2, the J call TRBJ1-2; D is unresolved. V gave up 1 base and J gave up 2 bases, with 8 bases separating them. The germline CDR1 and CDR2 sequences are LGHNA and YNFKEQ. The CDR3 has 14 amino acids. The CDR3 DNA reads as TGTGCCAGCAGCCAAGTGGCTGAAAACTATGGCTACACCTTC. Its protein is CASSQVAENYGYTF.

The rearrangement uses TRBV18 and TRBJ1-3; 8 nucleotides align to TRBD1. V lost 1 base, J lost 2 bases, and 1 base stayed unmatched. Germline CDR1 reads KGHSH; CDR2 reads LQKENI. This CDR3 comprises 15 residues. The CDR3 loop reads CASSPQGQAGNTIYF. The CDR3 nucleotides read TGTGCCAGCTCACCACAGGGACAGGCTGGAAACACCATATATTTT.

For the CDR3, the DNA is TGTGCCAGCAGTGAATCCGCGGGGCGTCCCTCCTACAATGAGCAGTTCTTC. Translated, it gives CASSESAGRPSYNEQFF. The V and J genes are TRBV25-1 and TRBJ2-1; D might be TRBD2 (6 bases). The CDR3 contains 17 residues. Trimming removed 1 base from V and 0 bases from J, with 13 bases in between. Germline CDR1 is MGHDK and CDR2 is SYGVNS.

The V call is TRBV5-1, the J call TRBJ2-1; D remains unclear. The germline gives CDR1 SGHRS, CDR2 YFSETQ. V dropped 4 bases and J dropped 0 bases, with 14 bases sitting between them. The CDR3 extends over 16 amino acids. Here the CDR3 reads CASSPRTGSSYNEQFF. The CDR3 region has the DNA TGCGCCAGCAGCCCTCGGACGGGTAGCTCCTACAATGAGCAGTTCTTC.

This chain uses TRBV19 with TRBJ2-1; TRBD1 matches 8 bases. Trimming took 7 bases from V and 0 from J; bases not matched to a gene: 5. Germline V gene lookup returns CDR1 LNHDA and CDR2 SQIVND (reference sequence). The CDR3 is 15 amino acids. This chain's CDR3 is CASTTGGSSYNEQFF. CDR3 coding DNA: TGTGCCAGTACTACAGGGGGGAGCTCCTACAATGAGCAGTTCTTC.

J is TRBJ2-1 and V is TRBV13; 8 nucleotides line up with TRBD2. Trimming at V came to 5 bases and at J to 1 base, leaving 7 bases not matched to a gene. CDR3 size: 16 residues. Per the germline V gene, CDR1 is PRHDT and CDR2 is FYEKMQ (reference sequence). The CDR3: CASSPPGLDSYNEQFF. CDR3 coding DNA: TGTGCCAGCAGCCCGCCGGGACTAGATTCCTACAATGAGCAGTTCTTC.

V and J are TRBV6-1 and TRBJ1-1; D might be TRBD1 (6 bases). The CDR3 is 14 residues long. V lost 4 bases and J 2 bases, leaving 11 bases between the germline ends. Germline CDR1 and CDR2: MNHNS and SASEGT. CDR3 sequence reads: CASSAYRENTEAFF. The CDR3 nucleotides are TGTGCCAGCAGTGCGTACAGGGAAAACACTGAAGCTTTCTTT.

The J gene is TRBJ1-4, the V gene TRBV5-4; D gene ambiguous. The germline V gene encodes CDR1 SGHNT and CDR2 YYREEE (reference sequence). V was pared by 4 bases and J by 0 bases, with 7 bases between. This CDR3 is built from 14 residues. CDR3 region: CASSREATNEKLFF. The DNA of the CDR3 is TGTGCCAGCAGCCGAGAAGCAACTAATGAAAAACTGTTTTTT.

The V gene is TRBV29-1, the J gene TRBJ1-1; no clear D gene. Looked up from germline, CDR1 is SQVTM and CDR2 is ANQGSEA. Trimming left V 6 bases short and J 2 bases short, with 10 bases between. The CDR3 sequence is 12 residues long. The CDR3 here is CSVRPINTEAFF. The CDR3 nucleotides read TGCAGCGTGAGGCCCATAAACACTGAAGCTTTCTTT. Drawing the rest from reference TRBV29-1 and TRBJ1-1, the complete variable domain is SAVISQKPSRDICQRGTSLTIQCQVDSQVTMMFWYRQQPGQSLTLIATANQGSEATYESGFVIDKFPISRPNLTFSTLTVSNMSPEDSSIYLCSVRPINTEAFFGQGTRLTVV.

CDR3 nucleotide sequence: TGTGCCAGCAGTTGGGGCAGGGGGTCCCTATCTCTGTTTTTT. It is translated as CASSWGRGSLSLFF. V and J are TRBV6-5 and TRBJ1-4; TRBD1 aligns across 7 bases. V trimming: 4 bases; J trimming: 14 bases; junction bases outside the gene matches: 13. The CDR3 is made up of 14 amino acids. Germline V gives CDR1 MNHEY, CDR2 SVGAGI.

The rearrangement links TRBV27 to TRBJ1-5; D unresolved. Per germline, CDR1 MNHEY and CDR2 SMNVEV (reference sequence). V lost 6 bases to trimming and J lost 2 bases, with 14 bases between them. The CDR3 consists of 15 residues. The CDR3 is CASSLTGGGNQPQHF. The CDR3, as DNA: TGTGCCAGCAGCCTAACCGGTGGAGGCAATCAGCCCCAGCATTTT.

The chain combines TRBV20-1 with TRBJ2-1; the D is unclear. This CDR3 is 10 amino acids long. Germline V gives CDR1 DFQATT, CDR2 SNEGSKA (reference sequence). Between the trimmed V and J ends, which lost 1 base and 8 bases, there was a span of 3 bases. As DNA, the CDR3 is TGCAGTGCTAGAGTCGATGAGCAGTTCTTC. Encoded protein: CSARVDEQFF.

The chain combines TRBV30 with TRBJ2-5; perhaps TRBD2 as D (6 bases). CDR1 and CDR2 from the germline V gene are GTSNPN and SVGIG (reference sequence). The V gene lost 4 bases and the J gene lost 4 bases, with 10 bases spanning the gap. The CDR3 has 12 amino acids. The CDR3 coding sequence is TGTGCCTGGAATTTGCGGGGAGAGACCCAGTACTTC. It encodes CAWNLRGETQYF.

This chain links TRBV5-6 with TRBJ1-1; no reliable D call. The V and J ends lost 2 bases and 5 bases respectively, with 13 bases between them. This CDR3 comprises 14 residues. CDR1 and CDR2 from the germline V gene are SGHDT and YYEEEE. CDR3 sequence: CASSLRLQRTEAFF. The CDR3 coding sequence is TGTGCCAGCAGCTTAAGGCTTCAAAGAACTGAAGCTTTCTTT.

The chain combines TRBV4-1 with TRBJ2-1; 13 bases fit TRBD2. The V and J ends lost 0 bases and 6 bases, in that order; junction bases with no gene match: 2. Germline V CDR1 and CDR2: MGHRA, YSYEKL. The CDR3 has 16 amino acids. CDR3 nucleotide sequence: TGCGCCAGCAGCCAAGAAGGACTAGCGGGAGTCAATGAGCAGTTCTTC. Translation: CASSQEGLAGVNEQFF.

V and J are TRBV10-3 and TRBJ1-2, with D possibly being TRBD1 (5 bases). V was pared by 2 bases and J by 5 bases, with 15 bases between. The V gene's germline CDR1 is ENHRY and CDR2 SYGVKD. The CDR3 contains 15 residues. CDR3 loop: CAISEPEGLQYGYTF. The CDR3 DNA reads TGTGCCATCAGTGAGCCCGAGGGACTTCAGTATGGCTACACCTTC.

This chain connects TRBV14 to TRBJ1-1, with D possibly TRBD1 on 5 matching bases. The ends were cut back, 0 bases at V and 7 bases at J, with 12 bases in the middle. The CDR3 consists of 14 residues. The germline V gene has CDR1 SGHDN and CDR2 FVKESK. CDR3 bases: TGTGCCAGCAGCCAAGAGACGGGGGGGAGTGAAGCTTTCTTT. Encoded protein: CASSQETGGSEAFF.

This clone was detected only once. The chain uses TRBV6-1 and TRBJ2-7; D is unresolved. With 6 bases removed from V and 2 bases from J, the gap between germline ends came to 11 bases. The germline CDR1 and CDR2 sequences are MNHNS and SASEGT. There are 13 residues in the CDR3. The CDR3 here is CASRPPGAYEQYF. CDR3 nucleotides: TGTGCCAGCAGACCCCCAGGCGCCTACGAGCAGTACTTC.

The CDR3, as DNA: TGTGCCAGCAGCTTGGACCACAGGATCTATGGCTACACCTTC. Amino acid sequence: CASSLDHRIYGYTF. The V gene is TRBV5-8, the J gene TRBJ1-2; D may be TRBD1 (5 bases). The CDR3 length is 14 residues. Trimming left V 0 bases short and J 4 bases short, with 10 bases between. CDR1 is SGHTS, CDR2 YDEGEE, per germline. The full variable domain, completed using reference TRBV5-8 and TRBJ1-2, is EAGVTQSPTHLIKTRGQQATLRCSPISGHTSVYWYQQALGLGLQFLLWYDEGEERNRGNFPPRFSGRQFPNYSSELNVNALELEDSALYLCASSLDHRIYGYTFGSGTRLTVV.

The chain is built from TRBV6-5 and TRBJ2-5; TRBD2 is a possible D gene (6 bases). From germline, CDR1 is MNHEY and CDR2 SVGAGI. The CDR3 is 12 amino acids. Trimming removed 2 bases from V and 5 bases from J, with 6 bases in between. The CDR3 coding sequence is TGTGCCAGCAGTTACCGGGGGGAGACCCAGTACTTC. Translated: CASSYRGETQYF.

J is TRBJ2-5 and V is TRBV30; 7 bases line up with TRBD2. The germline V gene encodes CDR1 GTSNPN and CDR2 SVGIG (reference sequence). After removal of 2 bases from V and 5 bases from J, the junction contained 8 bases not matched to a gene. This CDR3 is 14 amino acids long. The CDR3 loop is CAWSKGLGGETQYF. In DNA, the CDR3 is TGTGCCTGGAGTAAAGGCTTGGGGGGGGAGACCCAGTACTTC.

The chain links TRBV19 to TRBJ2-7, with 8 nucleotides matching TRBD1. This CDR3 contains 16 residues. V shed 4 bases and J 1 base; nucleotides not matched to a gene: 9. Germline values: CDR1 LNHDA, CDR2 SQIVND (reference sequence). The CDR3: CASSSRTGTLSYEQYF. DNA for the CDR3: TGTGCCAGTAGTAGCCGGACAGGGACCTTGTCCTACGAGCAGTACTTC. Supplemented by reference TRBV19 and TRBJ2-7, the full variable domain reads DGGITQSPKYLFRKEGQNVTLSCEQNLNHDAMYWYRQDPGQGLRLIYYSQIVNDFQKGDIAEGYSVSREKKESFPLTVTSAQKNPTAFYLCASSSRTGTLSYEQYFGPGTRLTVT.

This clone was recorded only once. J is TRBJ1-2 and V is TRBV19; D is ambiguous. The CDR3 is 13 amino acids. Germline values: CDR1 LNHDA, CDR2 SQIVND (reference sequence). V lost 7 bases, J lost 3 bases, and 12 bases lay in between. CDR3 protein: CASIGIGYYGYTF. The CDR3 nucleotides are TGTGCCAGTATCGGAATCGGATACTATGGCTACACCTTC.

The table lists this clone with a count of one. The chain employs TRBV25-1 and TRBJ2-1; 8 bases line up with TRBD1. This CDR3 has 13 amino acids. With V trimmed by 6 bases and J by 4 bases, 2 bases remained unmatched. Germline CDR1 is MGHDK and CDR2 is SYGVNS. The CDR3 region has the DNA TGTGCCAGCAGGGGGGACAGGTACAATGAGCAGTTCTTC. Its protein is CASRGDRYNEQFF.

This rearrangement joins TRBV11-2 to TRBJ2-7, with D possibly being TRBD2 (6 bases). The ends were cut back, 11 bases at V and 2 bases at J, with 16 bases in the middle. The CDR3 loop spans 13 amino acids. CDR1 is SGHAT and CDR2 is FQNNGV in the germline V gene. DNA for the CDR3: TGTGCCGGACGTGTTAGCGGAACCTACGAGCAGTACTTC. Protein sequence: CAGRVSGTYEQYF.

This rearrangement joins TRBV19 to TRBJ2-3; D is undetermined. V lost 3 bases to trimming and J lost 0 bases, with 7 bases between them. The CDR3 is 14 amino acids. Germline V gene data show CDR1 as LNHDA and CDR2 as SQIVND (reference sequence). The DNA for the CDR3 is TGTGCCAGTAGTATGGGCCTTAGCACAGATACGCAGTATTTT. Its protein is CASSMGLSTDTQYF.

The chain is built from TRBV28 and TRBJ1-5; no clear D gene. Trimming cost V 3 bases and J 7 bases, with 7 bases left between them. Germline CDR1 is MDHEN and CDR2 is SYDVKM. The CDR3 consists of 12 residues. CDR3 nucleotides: TGTGCCAGCAGTTTGGCCTTGCAGCCCCAGCATTTT. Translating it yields CASSLALQPQHF.

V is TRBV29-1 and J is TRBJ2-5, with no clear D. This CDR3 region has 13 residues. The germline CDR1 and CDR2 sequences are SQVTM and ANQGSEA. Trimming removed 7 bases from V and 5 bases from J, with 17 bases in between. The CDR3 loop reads CSAWTPAGETQYF. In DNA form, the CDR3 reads TGCAGCGCCTGGACCCCAGCCGGGGAGACCCAGTACTTC.